These 5 T cell receptor beta chains originate from one sample sequenced in a study of response to subunit inactivated influenza vaccine. TCRdb independently ran MiXCR on the RT-PCR reads; one entry per CDR3 protein. Of approximately 570,000 distinct CDR3 sequences listed, 7.6% are singletons. The sequencing here drew on PBMCs from blood, taken roughly 24 months after vaccination. The receptors stem from a man aged 50 to 69 who received an inactivated influenza vaccine.

V usage is TRBV28 and J usage is TRBJ2-7, with TRBD2 matching over 8 bases. V shed 7 bases and J 4 bases; nucleotides not matched to a gene: 21. The germline CDR1 and CDR2 sequences are MDHEN and SYDVKM. CDR3 size: 18 residues. CDR3 nucleotide sequence: TGTGCCAGCACTACCGGGAGAGCTGGGCGGGAGGTTGGGTACGAGCAGTACTTC. The encoded protein is CASTTGRAGREVGYEQYF.

With regard to this clonotype: It may be a read error: a sequence one base away is much more abundant. The V call is TRBV6-5, the J call TRBJ2-1, with D perhaps matching TRBD2 (6 bases). The V and J ends lost 4 bases and 0 bases respectively, with 10 bases between them. CDR3 length equals 15 residues. From germline, CDR1 is MNHEY and CDR2 SVGAGI. Here the CDR3 reads CASSCGGASYNEQFF. DNA of the CDR3: TGTGCCAGCAGTTGCGGCGGGGCCTCCTACAATGAGCAGTTCTTC.

This clonotype was counted a few times. The chain combines TRBV9 with TRBJ2-7, with 10 bases matching TRBD2. This CDR3 has 15 amino acids. With 4 bases clipped from V and 7 bases from J, the junction kept 11 bases outside the gene matches. Looked up from germline, CDR1 is SGDLS and CDR2 is YYNGEE. For the CDR3, the DNA is TGTGCCAGCAGCCCTCCAGCGGGGGGGTATTGGGAGCAGTACTTC. Its protein is CASSPPAGGYWEQYF.

This clonotype was recorded many times. The rearrangement joins TRBV10-3 to TRBJ1-6; 8 nucleotides match TRBD1. The ends lost 3 bases at V and 8 bases at J; junction bases unmatched: 6. This CDR3 comprises 15 residues. Germline CDR1 ENHRY, CDR2 SYGVKD. CDR3 amino acids: CAISEADRVDSPLHF. In DNA form, the CDR3 reads TGTGCCATCAGTGAAGCGGACAGGGTTGATTCACCCCTCCACTTT.

This clonotype was picked up a small number of times. The rearrangement joins TRBV4-1 to TRBJ1-2; no clear D gene. There are 14 residues in the CDR3. Trimming removed 1 base from V and 0 bases from J, with 6 bases in between. Per the germline V gene, CDR1 is MGHRA and CDR2 is YSYEKL. Written as DNA, the CDR3 is TGCGCCAGCAGCCAAGTCTCGGCTAACTATGGCTACACCTTC. It specifies CASSQVSANYGYTF.